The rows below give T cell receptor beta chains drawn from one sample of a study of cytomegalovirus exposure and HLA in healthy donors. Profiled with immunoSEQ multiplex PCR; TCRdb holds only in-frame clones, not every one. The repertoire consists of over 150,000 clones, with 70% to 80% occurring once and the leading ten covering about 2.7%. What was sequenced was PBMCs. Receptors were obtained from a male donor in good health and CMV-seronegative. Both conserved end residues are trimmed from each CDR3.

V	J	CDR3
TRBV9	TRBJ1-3	ASSAEGAGNTIY
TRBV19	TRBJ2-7	ASSIGDRGFYEQY
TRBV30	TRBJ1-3	AWSLGGDTIY
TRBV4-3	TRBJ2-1	ASSTQREWSDNEQF
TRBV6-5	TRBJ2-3	ASRRDRAGTDTQY
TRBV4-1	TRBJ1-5	ASSQELGGSWGNQPQH
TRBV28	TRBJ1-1	ASSLEQGYGAF
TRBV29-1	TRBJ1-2	SVGPGQGTNGYT
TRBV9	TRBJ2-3	ASSPRTRGSTDTQY
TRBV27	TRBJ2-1	ASSFVGASYNEQF
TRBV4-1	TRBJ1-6	ASSPPGRSAGNSPLH
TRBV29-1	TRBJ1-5	SVGNDRVGQPQH
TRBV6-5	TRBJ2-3	ASRPQSTDTQY
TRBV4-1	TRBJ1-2	ASSQGWQGERRGYT
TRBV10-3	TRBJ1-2	AIRTGGDGYT